The clone carrying this T cell receptor (beta chain) was seen repeatedly, ten times or more. Noted time point: longitudinal time-point 2. The unsorted libraries were generated from a total of 2 million PBMCs, which had been stored in RNAlater at -80 C. TCRdb independently ran MiXCR on the 5' RACE reads; one entry per CDR3 protein. The sample lists over 75,000 distinct CDR3 sequences; 5% to 6.5% were seen once. This sample is part of a study of neurological immune-mediated disorders. The receptor comes from an older woman with multiple sclerosis. What was sequenced was PBMCs.

CDR3 nucleotides: TGTGCCAGCAGTGAAAGGAGGTCCGAAGTCGCCGAGCAGTACTTC. It encodes CASSERRSEVAEQYF. The chain combines TRBV2 with TRBJ2-7; D might be TRBD2 (5 bases). From germline, CDR1 is SNHLY and CDR2 FYNNEI. Deletions cut 2 bases from V and 6 bases from J, with 17 bases between. The CDR3 has 15 amino acids. The variable domain in full, completed from reference TRBV2 and TRBJ2-7, reads EPEVTQTPSHQVTQMGQEVILRCVPISNHLYFYWYRQILGQKVEFLVSFYNNEISEKSEIFDDQFSVERPDGSNFTLKIRSTKLEDSAMYFCASSERRSEVAEQYFGPGTRLTVT.